This T cell receptor beta chain was captured by sequencing in a study of beta chain features in type 1 diabetes. Reverse transcribing all isolated RNA meant expressed TCRB transcripts were sequenced. Measured with immunoSEQ multiplex PCR; TCRdb has only the in-frame clones, and not every one. The repertoire holds around 280,000 clones, about 15% seen once, with less than 0.02% in the top ten. Findings and limits, study-wide: Shortening that was moderate but significant affected the TCRB CDR3s of Type 1 diabetes patients in all four CD4+ subsets.

As regards this clone: Its antigen is as yet unknown.

The clonotype comes from a man aged 18 to 29 with type 1 diabetes. Sequencing was carried out using naive CD4+ T cells from blood.

CDR3 residues: CASTEGRRGSDTQYF. The CDR3, as DNA: TGCGCCAGCACGGAGGGCCGGAGGGGTTCAGATACGCAGTATTTT. The chain recombines TRBV5-1 with TRBJ2-3, with D perhaps matching TRBD2 (6 bases). The CDR3 sequence is 15 residues long. V lost 6 bases and J lost 4, with 18 bases in between. Germline values: CDR1 SGHRS, CDR2 YFSETQ.